This T cell receptor (beta chain) was sequenced in a study of cytomegalovirus exposure and HLA in healthy donors. The donors, nominally healthy at sampling, likely had unrecorded immune exposures. PCR was performed using 60 Vbeta and 13 Jbeta primers. Clones were sequenced by immunoSEQ multiplex PCR, and TCRdb holds only the in-frame ones, with some missing. Among 65,000 to 75,000 clones listed, approximately 67% were seen once. This clone occurred a few times. Antigen specificity is unknown. Study observations and caveats: In a later analysis, donors in an Asian-associated ancestry cluster reportedly had fewer N-insertions in productive TCRs than the cohort mean. When analyzed later, a missense DCLRE1C variant was found to be linked to TCR beta V- and J-gene trimming.

The clonotype was recovered from a woman in her 30s in good health and CMV-seronegative. Specimen: PBMCs.

The CDR3 loop is CASSSGQDYEQYF. CDR3 coding DNA: TGTGCCAGCAGCTCGGGACAGGACTACGAGCAGTACTTC. V and J are TRBV7-9 and TRBJ2-7; TRBD1 matches at 8 bases. After removal of 4 bases from V and 3 bases from J, the junction contained 2 bases not matched to a gene. Germline V gene sequence: CDR1 SEHNR, CDR2 FQNEAQ (reference sequence). The CDR3 loop spans 13 amino acids.